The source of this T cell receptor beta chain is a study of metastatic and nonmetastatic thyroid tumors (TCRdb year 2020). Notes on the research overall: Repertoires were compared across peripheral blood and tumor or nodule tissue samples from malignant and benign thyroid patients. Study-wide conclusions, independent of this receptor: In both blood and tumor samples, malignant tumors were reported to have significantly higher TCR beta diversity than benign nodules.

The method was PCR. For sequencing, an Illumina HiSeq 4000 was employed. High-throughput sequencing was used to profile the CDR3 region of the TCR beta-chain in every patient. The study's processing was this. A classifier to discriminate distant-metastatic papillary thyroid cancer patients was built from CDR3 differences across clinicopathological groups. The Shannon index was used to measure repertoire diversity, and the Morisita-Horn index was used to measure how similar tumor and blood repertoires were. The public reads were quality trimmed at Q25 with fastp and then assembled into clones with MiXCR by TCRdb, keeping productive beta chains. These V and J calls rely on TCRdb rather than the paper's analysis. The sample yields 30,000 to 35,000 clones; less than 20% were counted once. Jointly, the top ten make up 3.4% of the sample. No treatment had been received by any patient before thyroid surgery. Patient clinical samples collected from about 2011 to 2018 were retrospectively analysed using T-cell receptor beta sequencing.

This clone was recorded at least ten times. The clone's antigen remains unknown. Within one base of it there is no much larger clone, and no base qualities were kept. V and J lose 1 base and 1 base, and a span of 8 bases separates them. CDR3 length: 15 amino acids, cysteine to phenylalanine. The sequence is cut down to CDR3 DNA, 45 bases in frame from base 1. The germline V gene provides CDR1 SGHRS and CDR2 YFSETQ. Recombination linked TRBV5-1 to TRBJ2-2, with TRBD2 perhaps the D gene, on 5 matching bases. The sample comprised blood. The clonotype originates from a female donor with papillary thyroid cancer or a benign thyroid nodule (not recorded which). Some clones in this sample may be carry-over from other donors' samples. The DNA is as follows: TGCGCCAGCAGCTTGTGGAGCGGGAACACCGGGGAGCTGTTTTTT. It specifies CASSLWSGNTGELFF.